This TCR beta chain came from a study of blood T cell repertoires in COVID-19. Background on the study: Samples came from the United States, Italy and Spain, spanning acute and convalescent COVID-19. In each case, the material was cDNA or gDNA derived from T cells, B-cell-depleted T cells, or PBMCs.

Authors' data handling: Reference gene primer amplification gave estimated nucleated cell counts. Using immunoSEQ multiplex PCR, the repertoire was profiled, and TCRdb retains in-frame clones only, with some absent. The V and J calls and the clone size are those of that table, but D and trimming were determined from the DNA. The repertoire has 300,000 or so clones, around 89% of them found once; the top ten carry around 3.5%. The V end lost 4 bases, the J end lost 8 bases, and 15 bases lay between the germline ends. Germline values: CDR1 SGHDT, CDR2 YYEEEE. The CDR3 consists of 13 residues. The V and J genes are TRBV5-6 and TRBJ1-2, with D perhaps TRBD1 (6 bases). The TCR comes from a woman in her thirties or forties with acute or convalescent COVID-19. The sequencing sample was made of peripheral blood. CDR3 protein: CASSAGTTGGYTF. As DNA, the CDR3 is TGTGCCAGCAGCGCCGGGACAACGGGCGGCTACACCTTC.